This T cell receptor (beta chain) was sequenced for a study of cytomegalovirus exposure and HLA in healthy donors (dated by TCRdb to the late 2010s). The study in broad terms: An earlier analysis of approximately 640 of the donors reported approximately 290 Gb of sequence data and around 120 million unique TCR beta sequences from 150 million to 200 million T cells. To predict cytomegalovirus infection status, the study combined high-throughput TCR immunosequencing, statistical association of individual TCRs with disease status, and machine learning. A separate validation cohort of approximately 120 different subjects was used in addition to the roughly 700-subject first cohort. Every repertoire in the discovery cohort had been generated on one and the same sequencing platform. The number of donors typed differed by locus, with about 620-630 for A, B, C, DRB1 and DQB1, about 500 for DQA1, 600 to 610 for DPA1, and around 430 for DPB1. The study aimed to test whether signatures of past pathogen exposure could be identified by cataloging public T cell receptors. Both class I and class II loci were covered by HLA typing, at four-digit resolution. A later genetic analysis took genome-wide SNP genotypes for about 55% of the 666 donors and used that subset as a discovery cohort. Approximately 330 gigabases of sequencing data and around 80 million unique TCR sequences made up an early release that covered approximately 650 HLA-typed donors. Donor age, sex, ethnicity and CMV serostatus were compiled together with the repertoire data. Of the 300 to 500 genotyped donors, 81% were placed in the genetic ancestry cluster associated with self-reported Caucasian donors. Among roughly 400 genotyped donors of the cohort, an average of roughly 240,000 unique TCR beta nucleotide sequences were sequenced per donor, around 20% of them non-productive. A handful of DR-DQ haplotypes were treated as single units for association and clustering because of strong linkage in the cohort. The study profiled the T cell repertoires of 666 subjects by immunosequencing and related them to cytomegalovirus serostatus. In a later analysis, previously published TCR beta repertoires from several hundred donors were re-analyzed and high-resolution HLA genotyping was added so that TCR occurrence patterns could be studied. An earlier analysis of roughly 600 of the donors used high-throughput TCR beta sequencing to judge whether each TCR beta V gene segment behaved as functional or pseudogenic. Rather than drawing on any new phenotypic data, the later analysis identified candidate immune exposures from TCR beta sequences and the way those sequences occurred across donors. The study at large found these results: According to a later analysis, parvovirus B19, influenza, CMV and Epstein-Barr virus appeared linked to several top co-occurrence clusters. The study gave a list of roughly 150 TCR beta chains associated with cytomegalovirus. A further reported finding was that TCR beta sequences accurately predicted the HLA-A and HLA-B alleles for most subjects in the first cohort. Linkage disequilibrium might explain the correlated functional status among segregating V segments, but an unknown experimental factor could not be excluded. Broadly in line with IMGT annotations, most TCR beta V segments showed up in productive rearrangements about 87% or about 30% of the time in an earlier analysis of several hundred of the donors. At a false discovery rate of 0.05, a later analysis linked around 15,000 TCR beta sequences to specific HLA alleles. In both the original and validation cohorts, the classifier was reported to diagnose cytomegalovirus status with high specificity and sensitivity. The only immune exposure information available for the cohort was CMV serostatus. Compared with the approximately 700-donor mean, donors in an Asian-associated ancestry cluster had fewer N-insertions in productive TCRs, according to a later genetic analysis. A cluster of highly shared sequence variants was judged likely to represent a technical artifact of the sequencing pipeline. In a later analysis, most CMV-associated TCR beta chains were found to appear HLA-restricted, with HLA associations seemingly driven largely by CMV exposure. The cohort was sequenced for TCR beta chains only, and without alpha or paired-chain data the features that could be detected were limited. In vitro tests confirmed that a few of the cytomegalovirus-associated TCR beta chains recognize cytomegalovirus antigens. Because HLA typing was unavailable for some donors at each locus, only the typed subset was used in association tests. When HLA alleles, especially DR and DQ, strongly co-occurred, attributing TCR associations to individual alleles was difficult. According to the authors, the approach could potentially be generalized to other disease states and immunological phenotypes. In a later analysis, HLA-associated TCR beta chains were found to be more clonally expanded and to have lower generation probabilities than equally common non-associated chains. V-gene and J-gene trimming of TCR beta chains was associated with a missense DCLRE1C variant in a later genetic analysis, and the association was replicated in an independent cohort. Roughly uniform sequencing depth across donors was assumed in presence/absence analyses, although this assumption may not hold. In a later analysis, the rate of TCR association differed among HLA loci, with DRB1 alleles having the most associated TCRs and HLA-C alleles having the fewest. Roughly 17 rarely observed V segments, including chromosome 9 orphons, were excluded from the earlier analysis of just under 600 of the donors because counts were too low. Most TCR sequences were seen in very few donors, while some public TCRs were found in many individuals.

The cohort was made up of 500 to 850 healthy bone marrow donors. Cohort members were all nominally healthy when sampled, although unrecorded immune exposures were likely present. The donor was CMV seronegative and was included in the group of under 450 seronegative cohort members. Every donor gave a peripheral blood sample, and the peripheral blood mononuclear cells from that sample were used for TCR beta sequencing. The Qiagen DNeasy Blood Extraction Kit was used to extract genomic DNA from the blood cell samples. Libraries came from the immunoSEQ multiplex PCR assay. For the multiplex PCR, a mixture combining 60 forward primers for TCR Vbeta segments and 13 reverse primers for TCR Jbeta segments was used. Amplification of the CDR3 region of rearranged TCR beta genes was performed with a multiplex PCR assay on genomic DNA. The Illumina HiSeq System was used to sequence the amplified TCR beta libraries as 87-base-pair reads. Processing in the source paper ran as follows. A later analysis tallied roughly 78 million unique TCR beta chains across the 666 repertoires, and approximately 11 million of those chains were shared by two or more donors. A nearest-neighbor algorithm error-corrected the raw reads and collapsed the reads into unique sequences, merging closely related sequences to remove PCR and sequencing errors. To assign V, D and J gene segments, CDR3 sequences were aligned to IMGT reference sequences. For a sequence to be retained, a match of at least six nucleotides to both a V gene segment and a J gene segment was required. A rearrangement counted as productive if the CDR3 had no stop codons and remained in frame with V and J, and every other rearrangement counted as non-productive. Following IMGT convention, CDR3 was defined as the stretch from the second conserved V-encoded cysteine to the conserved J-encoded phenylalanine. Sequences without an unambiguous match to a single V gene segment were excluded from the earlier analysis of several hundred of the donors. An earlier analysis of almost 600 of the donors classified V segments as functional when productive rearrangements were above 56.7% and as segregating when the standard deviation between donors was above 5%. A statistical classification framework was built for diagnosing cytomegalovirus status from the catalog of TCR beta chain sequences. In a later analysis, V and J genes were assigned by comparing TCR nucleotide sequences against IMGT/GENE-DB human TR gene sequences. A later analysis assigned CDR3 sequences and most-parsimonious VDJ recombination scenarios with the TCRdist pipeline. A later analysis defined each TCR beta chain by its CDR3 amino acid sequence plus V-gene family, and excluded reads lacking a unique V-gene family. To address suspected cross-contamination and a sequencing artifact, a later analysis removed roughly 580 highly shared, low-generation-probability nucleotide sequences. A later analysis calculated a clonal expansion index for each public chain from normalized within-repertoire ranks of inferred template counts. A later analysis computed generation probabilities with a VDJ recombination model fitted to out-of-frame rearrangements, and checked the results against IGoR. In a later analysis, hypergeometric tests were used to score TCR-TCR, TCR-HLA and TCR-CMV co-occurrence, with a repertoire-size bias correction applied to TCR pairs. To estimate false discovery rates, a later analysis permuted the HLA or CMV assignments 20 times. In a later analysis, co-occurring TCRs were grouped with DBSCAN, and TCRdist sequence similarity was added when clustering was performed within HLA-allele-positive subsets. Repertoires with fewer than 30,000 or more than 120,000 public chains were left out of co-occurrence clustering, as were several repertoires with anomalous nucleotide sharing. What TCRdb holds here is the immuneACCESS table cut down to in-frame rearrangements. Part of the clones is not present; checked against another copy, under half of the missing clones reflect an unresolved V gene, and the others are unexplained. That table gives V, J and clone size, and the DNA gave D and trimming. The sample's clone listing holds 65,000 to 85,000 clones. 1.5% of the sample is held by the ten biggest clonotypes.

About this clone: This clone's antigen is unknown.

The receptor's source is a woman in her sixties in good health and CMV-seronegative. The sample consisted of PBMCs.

The CDR3 protein is CASSTYTYRASSYNEQFF. The nucleotides are TGTGCCAGCTCTACCTATACTTACAGGGCCTCATCCTACAATGAGCAGTTCTTC. Rearrangement joined TRBV18 to TRBJ2-1; matching of 6 bases hints at TRBD1 as the D gene. The CDR3 sequence holds 18 residues, the cysteine and phenylalanine included. Only the CDR3 region is kept as DNA, spanning 54 bases read in frame from base 1. V was cut back by 6 bases and J by 1 base, leaving a gap of 22 bases between them. The germline V gene gives CDR1 as KGHSH and CDR2 as LQKENI.